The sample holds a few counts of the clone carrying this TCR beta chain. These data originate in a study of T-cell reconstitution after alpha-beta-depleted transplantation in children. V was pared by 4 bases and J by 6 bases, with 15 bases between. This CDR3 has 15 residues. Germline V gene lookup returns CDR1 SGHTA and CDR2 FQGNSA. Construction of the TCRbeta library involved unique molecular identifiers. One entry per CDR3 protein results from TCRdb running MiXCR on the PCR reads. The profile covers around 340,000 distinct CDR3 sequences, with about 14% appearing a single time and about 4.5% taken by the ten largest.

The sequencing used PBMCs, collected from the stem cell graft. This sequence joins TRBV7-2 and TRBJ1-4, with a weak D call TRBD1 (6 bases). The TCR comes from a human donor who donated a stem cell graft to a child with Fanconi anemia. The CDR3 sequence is CASSSRTGLDEKLFF. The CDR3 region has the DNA TGTGCCAGCAGCTCCCGCACAGGGCTGGATGAAAAACTGTTTTTT. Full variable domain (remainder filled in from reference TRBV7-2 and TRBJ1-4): GAGVSQSPSNKVTEKGKDVELRCDPISGHTALYWYRQSLGQGLEFLIYFQGNSAPDKSGLPSDRFSAERTGGSVSTLTIQRTQQEDSAVYLCASSSRTGLDEKLFFGSGTQLSVL.